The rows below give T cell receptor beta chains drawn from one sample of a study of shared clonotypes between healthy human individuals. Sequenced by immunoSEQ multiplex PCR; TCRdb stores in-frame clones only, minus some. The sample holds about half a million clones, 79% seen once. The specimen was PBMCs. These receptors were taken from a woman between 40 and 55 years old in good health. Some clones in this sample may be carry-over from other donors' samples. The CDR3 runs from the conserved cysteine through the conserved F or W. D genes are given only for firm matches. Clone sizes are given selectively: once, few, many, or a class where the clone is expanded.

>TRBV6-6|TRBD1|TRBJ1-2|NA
CASIRDRGRTNYGYTF
TGTGCCAGTATCCGGGACAGGGGGCGAACTAACTATGGCTACACCTTC
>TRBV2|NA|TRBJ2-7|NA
CASSDPPGPQGEQYF
TGTGCCAGCAGTGACCCCCCAGGACCTCAGGGAGAGCAGTACTTC
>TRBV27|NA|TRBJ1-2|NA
CASSLNRLNYGYTF
TGTGCCAGCAGTTTAAACAGACTAAACTATGGCTACACCTTC
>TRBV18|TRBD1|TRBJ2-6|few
CASSQTGGRSGANVLTF
TGTGCCAGCTCACAAACAGGGGGCCGCTCTGGGGCCAACGTCCTGACTTTC
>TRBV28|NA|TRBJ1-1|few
CASSTPGQPNTEAFF
TGTGCCAGCAGTACGCCGGGACAACCGAACACTGAAGCTTTCTTT
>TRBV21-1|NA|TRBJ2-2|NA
CASSKSSGKGGGELFF
TGTGCCAGCAGCAAATCAAGCGGTAAAGGGGGCGGGGAGCTGTTTTTT
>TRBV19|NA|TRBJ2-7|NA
CASSIAPGAQYEQYF
TGTGCCAGTAGTATAGCTCCAGGGGCGCAATACGAGCAGTACTTC
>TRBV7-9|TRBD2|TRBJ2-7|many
CASSGGTSGYEQYF
TGTGCCAGCAGCGGAGGGACTAGCGGCTACGAGCAGTACTTC
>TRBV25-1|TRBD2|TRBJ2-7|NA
CASGGGGFGEQYF
TGTGCCAGCGGGGGGGGAGGGTTTGGCGAGCAGTACTTC
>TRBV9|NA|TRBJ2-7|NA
CASSVAGSTADEQYF
TGTGCCAGCAGCGTCGCCGGGAGCACAGCCGACGAGCAGTACTTC
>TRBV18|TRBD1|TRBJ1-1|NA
CASSRGQGLGTEAFF
TGTGCCAGCTCCCGTGGACAGGGGCTCGGCACTGAAGCTTTCTTT
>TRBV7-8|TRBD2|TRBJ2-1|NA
CASSPRVLADNEQFF
TGTGCCAGCAGCCCGAGGGTACTAGCGGACAATGAGCAGTTCTTC
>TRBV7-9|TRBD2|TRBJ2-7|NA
CASSSLAGYAYEQYF
TGTGCCAGCAGCTCACTAGCGGGATATGCCTACGAGCAGTACTTC
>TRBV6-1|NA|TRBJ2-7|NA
CASRREDIQTYEQYF
TGTGCCAGCAGACGCGAGGACATACAGACCTACGAGCAGTACTTC
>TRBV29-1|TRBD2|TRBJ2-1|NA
CSVVKSGLAGVRSYNEQFF
TGCAGCGTGGTCAAATCTGGACTAGCGGGAGTTAGGTCCTACAATGAGCAGTTCTTC
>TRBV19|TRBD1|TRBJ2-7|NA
CASCEGQGLYEQYF
TGTGCCAGTTGTGAGGGACAGGGACTCTACGAGCAGTACTTC
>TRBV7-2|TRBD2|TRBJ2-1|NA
CASRKTSGSYNEQFF
TGTGCCAGCAGAAAGACTAGCGGGAGTTACAATGAGCAGTTCTTC
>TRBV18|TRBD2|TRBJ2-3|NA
CASSPAGADTQYF
TGTGCCAGCTCACCCGCGGGAGCAGATACGCAGTATTTT
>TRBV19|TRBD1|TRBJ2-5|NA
CASSIRQGRGETQYF
TGTGCCAGTAGTATCCGACAGGGTCGGGGAGAGACCCAGTACTTC
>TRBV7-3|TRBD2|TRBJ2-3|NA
CASSSLAGGSTDTQYF
TGTGCCAGCAGCTCACTAGCGGGAGGGAGCACAGATACGCAGTATTTT
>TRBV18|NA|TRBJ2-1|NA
CASSGMDEQFF
TGTGCCAGCTCGGGAATGGATGAGCAGTTCTTC
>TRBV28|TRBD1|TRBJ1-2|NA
CASSSDRTGNYGYTF
TGTGCCAGCAGTTCGGACCGGACAGGCAACTATGGCTACACCTTC
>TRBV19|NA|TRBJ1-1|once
CASSFRQALMNTEAFF
TGTGCCAGTAGTTTTCGACAGGCCCTCATGAACACTGAAGCTTTCTTT
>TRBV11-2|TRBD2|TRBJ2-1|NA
CASSSRLAGDYNEQFF
TGTGCCAGCAGCTCCAGACTAGCGGGGGACTACAATGAGCAGTTCTTC
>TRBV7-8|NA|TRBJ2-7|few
CASSSQLSSYEQYF
TGTGCCAGCAGCTCACAGCTCTCCTCCTACGAGCAGTACTTC
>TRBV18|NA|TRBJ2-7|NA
CASSPRGPGTDYEQYF
TGTGCCAGCTCACCACGGGGACCGGGTACGGACTACGAGCAGTACTTC
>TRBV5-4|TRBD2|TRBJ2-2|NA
CASSGSGTSNPTRELFF
TGTGCCAGCAGCGGCTCCGGGACTAGCAATCCGACGCGGGAGCTGTTTTTT
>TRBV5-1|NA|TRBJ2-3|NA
CASSLGQRDADTQYF
TGCGCCAGCAGCTTGGGGCAGAGAGATGCAGATACGCAGTATTTT
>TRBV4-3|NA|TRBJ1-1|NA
CASSPSGHRGTEAFF
TGCGCCAGCAGCCCCTCGGGCCATAGAGGAACTGAAGCTTTCTTT
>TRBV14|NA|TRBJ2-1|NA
CASGFYNEQFF
TGTGCCAGCGGATTCTACAATGAGCAGTTCTTC
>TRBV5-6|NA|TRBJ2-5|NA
CASSLQGRETQYF
TGTGCCAGCAGCCTCCAGGGGAGAGAGACCCAGTACTTC
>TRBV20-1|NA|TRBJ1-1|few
CSARSYTEAFF
TGCAGTGCTAGATCTTACACTGAAGCTTTCTTT
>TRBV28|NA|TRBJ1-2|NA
CASSRVGGVVGYTF
TGTGCCAGCAGTCGCGTGGGGGGGGTCGTTGGCTACACCTTC
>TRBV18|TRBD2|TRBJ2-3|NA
CASSPKGLAGAPFDTQYF
TGTGCCAGCTCACCAAAGGGACTAGCGGGAGCCCCCTTCGATACGCAGTATTTT
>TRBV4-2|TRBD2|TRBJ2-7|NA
CASSQGTSGSDEQYF
TGTGCCAGCAGCCAAGGGACTAGCGGGAGCGACGAGCAGTACTTC
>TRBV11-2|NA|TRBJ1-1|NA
CASSSDGQYNTEAFF
TGTGCCAGCAGCTCAGATGGACAGTACAACACTGAAGCTTTCTTT
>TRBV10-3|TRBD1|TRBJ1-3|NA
CAIRTGTDSGNTIYF
TGTGCCATCAGAACCGGGACAGACTCTGGAAACACCATATATTTT
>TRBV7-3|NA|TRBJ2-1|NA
CASSLSTGTEQFF
TGTGCCAGCAGCTTAAGCACCGGGACTGAGCAGTTCTTC
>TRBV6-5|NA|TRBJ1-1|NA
CASSYSGGLGEAFF
TGTGCCAGCAGTTACTCGGGTGGATTGGGTGAAGCTTTCTTT
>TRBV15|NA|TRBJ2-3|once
CATSSQKPGLHFTDTQYF
TGTGCCACCAGCTCTCAGAAGCCGGGACTTCACTTCACAGATACGCAGTATTTT
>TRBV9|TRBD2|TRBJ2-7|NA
CASTRTGGRRDYEQYF
TGTGCCAGCACCCGTACCGGCGGGAGAAGGGACTACGAGCAGTACTTC
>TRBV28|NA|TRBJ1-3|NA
CASSSPGLHSGNTIYF
TGTGCCAGCAGTTCCCCAGGACTTCACTCTGGAAACACCATATATTTT
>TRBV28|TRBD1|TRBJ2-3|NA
CASSLPTGTGEDTQYF
TGTGCCAGCAGTTTACCAACCGGGACAGGGGAAGATACGCAGTATTTT
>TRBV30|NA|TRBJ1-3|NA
CAWSVGDSGNTIYF
TGTGCCTGGAGTGTTGGCGATTCTGGAAACACCATATATTTT
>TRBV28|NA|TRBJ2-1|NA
CASRSGISVNEQFF
TGTGCCAGCAGATCCGGGATATCGGTCAATGAGCAGTTCTTC
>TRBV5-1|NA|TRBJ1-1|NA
CASSLDTDTEAFF
TGCGCCAGCAGCCTTGACACGGACACTGAAGCTTTCTTT
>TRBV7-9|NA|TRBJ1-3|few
CASSPPGQSGNTIYF
TGTGCCAGCAGCCCCCCCGGACAGTCTGGAAACACCATATATTTT
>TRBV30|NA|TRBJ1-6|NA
CAWSGRNSPLHF
TGTGCCTGGAGTGGCAGGAATTCACCCCTCCACTTT
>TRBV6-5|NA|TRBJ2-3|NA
CASGAGARDTQYF
TGTGCCAGCGGGGCGGGGGCGAGGGATACGCAGTATTTT
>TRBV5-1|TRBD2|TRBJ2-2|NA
CASSGALAGVATGELFF
TGCGCCAGCAGCGGCGCACTAGCGGGAGTGGCCACCGGGGAGCTGTTTTTT
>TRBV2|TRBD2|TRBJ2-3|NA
CASSLAGDFGDTQYF
TGTGCCAGCAGCCTAGCGGGAGACTTTGGAGATACGCAGTATTTT
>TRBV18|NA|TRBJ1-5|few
CASSPGDNQPQHF
TGTGCCAGCTCACCAGGGGACAATCAGCCCCAGCATTTT
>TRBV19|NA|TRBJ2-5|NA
CASSMRDLTKETQYF
TGTGCCAGTAGTATGCGGGACTTAACCAAAGAGACCCAGTACTTC
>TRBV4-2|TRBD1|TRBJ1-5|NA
CASSQEGQGYNQPQHF
TGTGCCAGCAGCCAAGAAGGACAGGGGTACAATCAGCCCCAGCATTTT
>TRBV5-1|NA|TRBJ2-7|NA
CASSSDGGGYEQYF
TGCGCCAGCAGCTCAGATGGGGGAGGTTACGAGCAGTACTTC